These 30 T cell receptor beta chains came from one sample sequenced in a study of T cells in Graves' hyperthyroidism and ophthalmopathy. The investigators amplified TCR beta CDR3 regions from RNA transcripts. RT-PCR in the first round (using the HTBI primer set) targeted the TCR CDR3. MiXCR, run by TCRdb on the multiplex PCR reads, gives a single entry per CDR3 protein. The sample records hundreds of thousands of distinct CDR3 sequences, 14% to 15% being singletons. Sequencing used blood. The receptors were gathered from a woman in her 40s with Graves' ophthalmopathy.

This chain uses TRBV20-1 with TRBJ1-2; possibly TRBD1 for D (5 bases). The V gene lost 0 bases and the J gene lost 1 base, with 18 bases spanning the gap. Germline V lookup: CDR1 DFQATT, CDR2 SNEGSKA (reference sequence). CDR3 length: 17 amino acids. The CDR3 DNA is TGCAGTGCTAGAGATCCCCCGGGGGAACAGTTTAACTATGGCTACACCTTC. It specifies CSARDPPGEQFNYGYTF.

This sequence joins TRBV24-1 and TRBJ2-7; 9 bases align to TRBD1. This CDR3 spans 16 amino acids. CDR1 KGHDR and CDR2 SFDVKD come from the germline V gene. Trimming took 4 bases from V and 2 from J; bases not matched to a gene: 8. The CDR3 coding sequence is TGTGCCACCAGTGACAACCGGGACAGGGACCCCTACGAGCAGTACTTC. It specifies CATSDNRDRDPYEQYF.

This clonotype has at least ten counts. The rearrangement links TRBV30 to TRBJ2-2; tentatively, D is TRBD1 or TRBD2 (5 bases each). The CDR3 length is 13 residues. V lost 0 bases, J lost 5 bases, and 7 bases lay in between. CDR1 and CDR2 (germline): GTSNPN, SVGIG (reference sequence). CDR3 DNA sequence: TGTGCCTGGAGTGTGTGGGGGACCGGGGAGCTGTTTTTT. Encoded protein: CAWSVWGTGELFF.

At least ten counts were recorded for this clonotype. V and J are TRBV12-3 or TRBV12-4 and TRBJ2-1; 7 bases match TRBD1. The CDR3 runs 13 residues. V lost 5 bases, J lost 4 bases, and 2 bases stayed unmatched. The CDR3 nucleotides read TGTGCCAGCAGTGCGACAGGGTACAATGAGCAGTTCTTC. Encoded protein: CASSATGYNEQFF.

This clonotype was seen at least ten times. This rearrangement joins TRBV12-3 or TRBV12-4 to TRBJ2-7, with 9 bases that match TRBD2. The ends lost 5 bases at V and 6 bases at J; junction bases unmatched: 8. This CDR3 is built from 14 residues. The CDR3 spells CASSPGLALGEQYF. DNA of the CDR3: TGTGCCAGCAGTCCCGGACTAGCGTTGGGCGAGCAGTACTTC.

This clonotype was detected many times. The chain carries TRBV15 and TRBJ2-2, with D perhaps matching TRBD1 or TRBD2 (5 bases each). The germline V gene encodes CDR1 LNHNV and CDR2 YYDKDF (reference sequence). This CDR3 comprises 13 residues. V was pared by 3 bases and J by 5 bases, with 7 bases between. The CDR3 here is CATSSRETGELFF. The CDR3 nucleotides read TGTGCCACCAGCAGCAGGGAGACCGGGGAGCTGTTTTTT.

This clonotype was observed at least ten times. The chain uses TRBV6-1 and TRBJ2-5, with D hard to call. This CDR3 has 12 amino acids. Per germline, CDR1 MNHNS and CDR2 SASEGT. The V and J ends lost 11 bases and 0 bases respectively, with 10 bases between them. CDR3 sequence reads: CACTLYQETQYF. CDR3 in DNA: TGTGCCTGTACCCTGTACCAAGAGACCCAGTACTTC.

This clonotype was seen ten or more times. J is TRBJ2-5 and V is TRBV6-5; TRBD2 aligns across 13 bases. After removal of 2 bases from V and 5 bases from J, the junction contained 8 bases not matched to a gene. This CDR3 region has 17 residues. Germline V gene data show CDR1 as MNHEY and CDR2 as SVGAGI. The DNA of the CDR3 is TGTGCCAGCAGTTACCGGACTAGCGGGAGTCGTAAGGAGACCCAGTACTTC. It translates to CASSYRTSGSRKETQYF.

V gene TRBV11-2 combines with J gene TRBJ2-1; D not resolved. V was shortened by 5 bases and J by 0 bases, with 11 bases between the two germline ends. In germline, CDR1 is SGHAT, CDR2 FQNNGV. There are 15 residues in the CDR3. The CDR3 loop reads CASSAQLSSYNEQFF. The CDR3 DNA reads TGTGCCAGCAGCGCCCAACTAAGCTCCTACAATGAGCAGTTCTTC.

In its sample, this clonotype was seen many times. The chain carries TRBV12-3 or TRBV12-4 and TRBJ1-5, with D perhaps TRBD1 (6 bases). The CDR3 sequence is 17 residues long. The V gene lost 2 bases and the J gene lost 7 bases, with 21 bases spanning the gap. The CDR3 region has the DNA TGTGCCAGCAGTTTAACGGGATCGTGGGGGGCAGGACAGCCCCAGCATTTT. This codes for CASSLTGSWGAGQPQHF.

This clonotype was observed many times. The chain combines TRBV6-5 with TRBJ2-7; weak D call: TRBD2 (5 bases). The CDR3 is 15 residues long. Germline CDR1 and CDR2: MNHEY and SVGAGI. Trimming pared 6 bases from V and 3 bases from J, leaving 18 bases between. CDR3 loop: CASSGRTGGNYEQYF. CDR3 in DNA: TGTGCCAGCAGCGGCAGGACTGGAGGAAACTACGAGCAGTACTTC.

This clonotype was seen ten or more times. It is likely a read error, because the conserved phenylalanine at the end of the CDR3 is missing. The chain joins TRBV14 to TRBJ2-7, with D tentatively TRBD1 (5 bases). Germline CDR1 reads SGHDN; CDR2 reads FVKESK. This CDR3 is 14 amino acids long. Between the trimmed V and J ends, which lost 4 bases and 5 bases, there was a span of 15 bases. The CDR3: CASSPQGLINEQYL. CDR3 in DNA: TGTGCCAGCAGCCCTCAGGGATTAATTAACGAGCAGTACCTC.

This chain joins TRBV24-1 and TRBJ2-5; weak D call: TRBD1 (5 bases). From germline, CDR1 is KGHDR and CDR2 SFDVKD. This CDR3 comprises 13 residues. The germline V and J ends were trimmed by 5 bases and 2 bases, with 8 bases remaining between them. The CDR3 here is CATSGNRQETQYF. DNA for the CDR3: TGTGCCACCAGTGGCAACAGGCAAGAGACCCAGTACTTC.

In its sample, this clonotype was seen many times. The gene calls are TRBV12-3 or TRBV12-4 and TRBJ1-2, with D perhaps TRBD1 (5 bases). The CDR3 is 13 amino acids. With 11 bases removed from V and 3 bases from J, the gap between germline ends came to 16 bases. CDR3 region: CASRTTGHYGYTF. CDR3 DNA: TGTGCCTCCCGGACAACGGGGCACTATGGCTACACCTTC.

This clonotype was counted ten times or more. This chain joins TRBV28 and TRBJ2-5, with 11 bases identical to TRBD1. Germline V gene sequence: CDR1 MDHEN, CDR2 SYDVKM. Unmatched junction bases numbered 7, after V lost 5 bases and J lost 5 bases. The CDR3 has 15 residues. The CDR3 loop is CASSLGQGVLETQYF. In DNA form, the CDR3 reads TGTGCCAGCAGTCTGGGACAGGGGGTGTTGGAGACCCAGTACTTC.

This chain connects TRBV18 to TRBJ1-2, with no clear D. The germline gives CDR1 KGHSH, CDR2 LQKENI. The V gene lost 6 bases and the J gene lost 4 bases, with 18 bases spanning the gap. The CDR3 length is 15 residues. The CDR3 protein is CASSSGGPTGYGYTF. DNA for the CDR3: TGTGCCAGCTCTTCAGGCGGTCCCACCGGCTATGGCTACACCTTC. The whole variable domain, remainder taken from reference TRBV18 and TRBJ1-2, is NAGVMQNPRHLVRRRGQEARLRCSPMKGHSHVYWYRQLPEEGLKFMVYLQKENIIDESGMPKERFSAEFPKEGPSILRIQQVVRGDSAAYFCASSSGGPTGYGYTFGSGTRLTVV.

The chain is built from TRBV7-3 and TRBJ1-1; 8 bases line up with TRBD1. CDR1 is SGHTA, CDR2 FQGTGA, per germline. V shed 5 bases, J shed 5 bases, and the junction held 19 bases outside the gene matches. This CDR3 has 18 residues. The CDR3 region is CASSLRGRGRMVGTEAFF. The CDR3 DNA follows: TGTGCCAGCAGCCTCCGGGGCAGGGGGCGAATGGTGGGAACTGAAGCTTTCTTT.

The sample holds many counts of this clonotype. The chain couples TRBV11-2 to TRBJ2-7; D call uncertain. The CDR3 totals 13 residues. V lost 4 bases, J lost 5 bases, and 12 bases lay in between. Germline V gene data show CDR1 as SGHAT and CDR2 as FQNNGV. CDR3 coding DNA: TGTGCCAGCAGCTCCAACCATGCAAACGAGCAGTACTTC. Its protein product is CASSSNHANEQYF.

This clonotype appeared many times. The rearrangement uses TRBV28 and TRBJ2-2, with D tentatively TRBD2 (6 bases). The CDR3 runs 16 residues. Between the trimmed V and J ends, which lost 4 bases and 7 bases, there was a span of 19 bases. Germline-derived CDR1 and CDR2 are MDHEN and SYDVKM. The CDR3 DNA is TGTGCCAGCAGTTCCCCCCTAGCGTACGGTGGCGGGGAGCTGTTTTTT. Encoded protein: CASSSPLAYGGGELFF.

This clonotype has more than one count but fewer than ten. CDR3 amino acids: CASSPQQNNQPQHF. The CDR3, as DNA: TGTGCCAGCTCACCACAACAGAATAATCAGCCCCAGCATTTT. The V gene is TRBV18, the J gene TRBJ1-5; D is unresolved. Trimming shortened V by 1 base and J by 4 bases, and 8 bases separated the two germline ends. Germline V CDR1 and CDR2: KGHSH, LQKENI. The CDR3 is 14 residues long.

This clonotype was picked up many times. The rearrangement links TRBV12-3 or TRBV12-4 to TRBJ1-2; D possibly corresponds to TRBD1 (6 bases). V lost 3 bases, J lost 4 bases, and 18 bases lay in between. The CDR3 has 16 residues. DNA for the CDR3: TGTGCCAGCAGTTTTAGTGGGGGGCGACGGGGCTATGGCTACACCTTC. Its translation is CASSFSGGRRGYGYTF.

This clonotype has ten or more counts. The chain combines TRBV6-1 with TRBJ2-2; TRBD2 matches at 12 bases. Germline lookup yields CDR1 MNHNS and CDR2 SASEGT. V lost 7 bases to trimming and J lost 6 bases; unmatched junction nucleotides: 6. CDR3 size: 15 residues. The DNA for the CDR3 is TGTGCCAGCATAACCCTAGCGGGAGGGCCCGGGGAGCTGTTTTTT. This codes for CASITLAGGPGELFF.

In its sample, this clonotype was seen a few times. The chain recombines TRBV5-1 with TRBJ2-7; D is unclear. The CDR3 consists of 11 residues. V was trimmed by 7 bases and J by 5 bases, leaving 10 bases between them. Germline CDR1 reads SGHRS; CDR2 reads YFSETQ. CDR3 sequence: CASGDLHEQYF. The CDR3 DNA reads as TGCGCCAGCGGAGATCTCCACGAGCAGTACTTC.

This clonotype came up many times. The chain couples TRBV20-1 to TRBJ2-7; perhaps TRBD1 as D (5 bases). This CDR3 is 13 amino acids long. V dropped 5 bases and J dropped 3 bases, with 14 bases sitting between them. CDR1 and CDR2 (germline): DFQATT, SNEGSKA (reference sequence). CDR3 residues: CSARRQSGYEQYF. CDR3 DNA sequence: TGCAGTGCTCGAAGACAGTCCGGCTACGAGCAGTACTTC.

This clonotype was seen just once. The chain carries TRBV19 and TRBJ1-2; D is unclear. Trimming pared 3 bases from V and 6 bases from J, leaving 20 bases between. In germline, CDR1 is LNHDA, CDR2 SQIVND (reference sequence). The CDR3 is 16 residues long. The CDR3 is CASSIIGSRHFDGYTF. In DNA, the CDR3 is TGTGCCAGTAGTATTATAGGTAGCAGGCACTTTGATGGCTACACCTTC. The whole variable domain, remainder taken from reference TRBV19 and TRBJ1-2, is DGGITQSPKYLFRKEGQNVTLSCEQNLNHDAMYWYRQDPGQGLRLIYYSQIVNDFQKGDIAEGYSVSREKKESFPLTVTSAQKNPTAFYLCASSIIGSRHFDGYTFGSGTRLTVV.

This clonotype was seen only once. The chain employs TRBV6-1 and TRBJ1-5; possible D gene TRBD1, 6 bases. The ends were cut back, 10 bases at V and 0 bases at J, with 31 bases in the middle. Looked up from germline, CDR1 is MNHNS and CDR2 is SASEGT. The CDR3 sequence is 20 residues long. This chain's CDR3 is CANQPGGIDRFLDSNQPQHF. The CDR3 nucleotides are TGTGCCAATCAACCTGGCGGTATAGACAGGTTTTTAGATAGCAATCAGCCCCAGCATTTT.

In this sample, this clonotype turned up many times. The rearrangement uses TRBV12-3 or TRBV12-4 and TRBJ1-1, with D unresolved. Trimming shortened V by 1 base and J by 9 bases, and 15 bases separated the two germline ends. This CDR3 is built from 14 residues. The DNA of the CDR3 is TGTGCCAGCAGTTTAGGGGCCGGAGAGCCCCAAGCTTTCTTT. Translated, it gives CASSLGAGEPQAFF.

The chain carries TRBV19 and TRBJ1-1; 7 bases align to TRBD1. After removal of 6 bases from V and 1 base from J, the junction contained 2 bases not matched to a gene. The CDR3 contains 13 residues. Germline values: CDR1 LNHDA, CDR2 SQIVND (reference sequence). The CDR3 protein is CASRWDRNTEAFF. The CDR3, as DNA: TGTGCCAGTAGATGGGACAGGAACACTGAAGCTTTCTTT. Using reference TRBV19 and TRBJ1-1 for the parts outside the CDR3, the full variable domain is DGGITQSPKYLFRKEGQNVTLSCEQNLNHDAMYWYRQDPGQGLRLIYYSQIVNDFQKGDIAEGYSVSREKKESFPLTVTSAQKNPTAFYLCASRWDRNTEAFFGQGTRLTVV.

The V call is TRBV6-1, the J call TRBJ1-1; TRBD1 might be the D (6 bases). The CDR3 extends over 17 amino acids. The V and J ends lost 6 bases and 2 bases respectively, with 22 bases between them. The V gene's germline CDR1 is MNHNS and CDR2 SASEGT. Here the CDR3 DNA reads TGTGCCAGCAGCCGGACAGTGGGGCATCTAGGAAACACTGAAGCTTTCTTT. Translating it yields CASSRTVGHLGNTEAFF.

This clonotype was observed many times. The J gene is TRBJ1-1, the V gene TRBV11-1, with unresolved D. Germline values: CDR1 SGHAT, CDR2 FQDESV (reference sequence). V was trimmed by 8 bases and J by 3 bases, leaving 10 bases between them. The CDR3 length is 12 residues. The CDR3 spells CASAEMDTEAFF. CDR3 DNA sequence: TGTGCCAGCGCTGAAATGGACACTGAAGCTTTCTTT. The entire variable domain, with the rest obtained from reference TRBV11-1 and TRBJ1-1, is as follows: EAEVAQSPRYKITEKSQAVAFWCDPISGHATLYWYRQILGQGPELLVQFQDESVVDDSQLPKDRFSAERLKGVDSTLKIQPAELGDSAMYLCASAEMDTEAFFGQGTRLTVV.